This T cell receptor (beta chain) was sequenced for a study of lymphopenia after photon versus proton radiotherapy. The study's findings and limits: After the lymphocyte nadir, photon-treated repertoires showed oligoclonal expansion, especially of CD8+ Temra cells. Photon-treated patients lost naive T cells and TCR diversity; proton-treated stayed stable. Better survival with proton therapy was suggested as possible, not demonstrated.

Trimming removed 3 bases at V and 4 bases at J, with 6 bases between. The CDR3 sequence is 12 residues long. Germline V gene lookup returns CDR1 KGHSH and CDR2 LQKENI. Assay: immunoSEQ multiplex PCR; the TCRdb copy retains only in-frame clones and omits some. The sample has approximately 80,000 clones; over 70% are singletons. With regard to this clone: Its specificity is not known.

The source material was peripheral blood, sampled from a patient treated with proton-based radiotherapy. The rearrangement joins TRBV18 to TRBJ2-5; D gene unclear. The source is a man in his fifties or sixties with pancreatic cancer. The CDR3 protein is CASSPKLETQYF. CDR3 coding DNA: TGTGCCAGCTCACCCAAACTAGAGACCCAGTACTTC.